This T cell receptor (beta chain) was captured in a study of cytomegalovirus exposure and HLA in healthy donors. Study results and caveats: Rare TCR sequences predominated, though certain public TCRs were found in many donors. High specificity and sensitivity for cytomegalovirus status were reported for the classifier.

Between the trimmed V and J ends, which lost 5 bases and 4 bases, there was a span of 9 bases. CDR1 is LNHDA and CDR2 is SQIVND in the germline V gene (reference sequence). The CDR3 contains 12 residues. Concerning this clone itself: Antigen: not known.

The study ran its PCR with 60 Vbeta and 13 Jbeta primers. The protocol was immunoSEQ multiplex PCR, while the TCRdb copy is restricted to in-frame clones and leaves out a portion. The sample shows about 130,000 clones, roughly four fifths of them seen only once. The V and J genes are TRBV19 and TRBJ2-7; D perhaps matches TRBD2 (6 bases). The TCR originated in a male donor in good health and CMV-seropositive. The source material was PBMCs. CDR3: CASSGGMYEQYF. In DNA, the CDR3 is TGTGCCAGTAGTGGGGGGATGTACGAGCAGTACTTC.